These T cell receptor beta chains were read from a single sample in a study of cytomegalovirus exposure and HLA in healthy donors. The repertoire was sequenced with immunoSEQ multiplex PCR; TCRdb's copy has only in-frame clones and lacks some. The sample lists over 110,000 clones, roughly 80% seen once, with approximately 4.1% in the top ten. The source material was PBMCs. The receptor set was obtained from a man in his forties or fifties in good health and CMV-seronegative. Each CDR3 is given with its conserved first and last residue. The D gene is left open where the match is weak. Where a row states a size, it is once, few, many or the class of an expanded clone; other rows omit it.

D gene,J gene,V gene,clone size,CDR3 protein,CDR3 DNA
TRBD2,TRBJ2-7,TRBV10-3,NA,CAISESTSPPEQYF,TGTGCCATCAGTGAGTCGACTAGCCCTCCCGAGCAGTACTTC
TRBD1,TRBJ1-2,TRBV2,NA,CASSAGQAHGYTF,TGTGCCAGCAGCGCCGGACAGGCGCATGGCTACACCTTC
NA,TRBJ2-7,TRBV6-1,NA,CASSEAETYEQYF,TGTGCCAGCAGTGAAGCTGAGACCTACGAGCAGTACTTC
NA,TRBJ1-4,TRBV30,NA,CAWGQTEKLFF,TGTGCCTGGGGCCAAACTGAAAAACTGTTTTTT
NA,TRBJ2-2,TRBV5-1,NA,CASSVLSGELFF,TGCGCCAGCAGCGTCTTGTCCGGGGAGCTGTTTTTT
NA,TRBJ1-1,TRBV9,NA,CASSATLGTEAFF,TGTGCCAGCAGCGCCACCCTCGGGACTGAAGCTTTCTTT
NA,TRBJ1-5,TRBV29-1,NA,CSVGGGSNQPQHF,TGCAGCGTGGGAGGGGGGAGCAATCAGCCCCAGCATTTT
TRBD1,TRBJ1-2,TRBV5-6,NA,CASSRGQAYGYTF,TGTGCCAGCAGCCGCGGACAGGCGTATGGCTACACCTTC
TRBD1,TRBJ2-2,TRBV7-9,NA,CASRPGQANTGELFF,TGTGCCAGCAGGCCGGGACAGGCGAACACCGGGGAGCTGTTTTTT
NA,TRBJ1-4,TRBV5-1,once,CASSPGLSQNEKLFF,TGCGCCAGCAGCCCCGGGTTGAGCCAAAATGAAAAACTGTTTTTT
NA,TRBJ2-1,TRBV6-1,NA,CASSEAQQFF,TGTGCCAGCAGTGAGGCCCAGCAGTTCTTC
NA,TRBJ1-1,TRBV19,few,CASSINGMNTEAFF,TGTGCCAGTAGTATTAACGGGATGAACACTGAAGCTTTCTTT
TRBD1,TRBJ2-7,TRBV5-4,NA,CASSQHRGPYEQYF,TGTGCCAGCAGCCAGCACAGGGGACCTTACGAGCAGTACTTC
TRBD1,TRBJ2-3,TRBV6-1,NA,CASSEAGQFTDTQYF,TGTGCCAGCAGTGAAGCGGGACAGTTCACAGATACGCAGTATTTT
NA,TRBJ2-7,TRBV5-1,NA,CASQRSAGSYEQYF,TGCGCCAGCCAGAGAAGCGCGGGCTCCTACGAGCAGTACTTC
NA,TRBJ1-2,TRBV5-1,NA,CASSAGPQHGYTF,TGCGCCAGCAGCGCGGGTCCGCAGCATGGCTACACCTTC
NA,TRBJ1-2,TRBV30,NA,CAWSKITDYGYTF,TGTGCCTGGAGTAAAATAACGGACTATGGCTACACCTTC
NA,TRBJ2-7,TRBV5-4,NA,CASSLGGVLSSYEQYF,TGTGCCAGCAGCTTGGGCGGTGTGCTCAGCTCCTACGAGCAGTACTTC
TRBD1,TRBJ1-2,TRBV5-4,few,CASSPSGTDYGYTF,TGTGCCAGCAGCCCATCCGGGACAGACTATGGCTACACCTTC
NA,TRBJ1-1,TRBV4-1,NA,CASSPGERGYEAFF,TGCGCCAGCAGCCCGGGAGAGAGGGGATATGAAGCTTTCTTT
TRBD2,TRBJ2-5,TRBV4-2,NA,CASSQLAGGTRETQYF,TGTGCCAGCAGCCAATTAGCGGGGGGAACGAGGGAGACCCAGTACTTC
TRBD2,TRBJ2-3,TRBV6-1,few,CASSEELLAGGRDTQYF,TGTGCCAGCAGTGAAGAACTTCTAGCGGGGGGTCGGGATACGCAGTATTTT
NA,TRBJ2-7,TRBV9,NA,CASSGSGTARQYQYF,TGTGCCAGCAGCGGGTCCGGGACTGCGAGGCAGTACCAGTACTTC
TRBD1,TRBJ1-2,TRBV5-6,NA,CASSETGPANYGYTF,TGTGCCAGCAGCGAGACAGGGCCAGCTAACTATGGCTACACCTTC
TRBD1,TRBJ1-2,TRBV19,NA,CALGTGANYGYTF,TGTGCCTTGGGGACAGGAGCTAACTATGGCTACACCTTC
TRBD1,TRBJ1-4,TRBV6-5,NA,CATMKQGASEKLFF,TGTGCCACAATGAAACAGGGGGCGAGTGAAAAACTGTTTTTT
TRBD1,TRBJ1-5,TRBV10-2,NA,CASSVSGGSNQPQHF,TGCGCCAGCAGTGTTTCAGGGGGGAGCAATCAGCCCCAGCATTTT
NA,TRBJ2-3,TRBV5-6,few,CASSFSSTDTQYF,TGTGCCAGCAGCTTCTCTAGCACAGATACGCAGTATTTT
TRBD2,TRBJ2-5,TRBV6-6,once,CASTNGLAGGGETQYF,TGTGCCAGCACTAACGGGCTAGCGGGGGGTGGAGAGACCCAGTACTTC
TRBD1,TRBJ1-1,TRBV6-4,NA,CASSPGTGTFVFF,TGTGCCAGCAGTCCCGGGACAGGGACTTTTGTTTTCTTT
TRBD1,TRBJ2-2,TRBV29-1,NA,CSVSDRGGTGELFF,TGCAGCGTCTCGGACAGGGGAGGGACCGGGGAGCTGTTTTTT
TRBD1,TRBJ2-7,TRBV6-4,NA,CASRGQSGEQYF,TGTGCCAGCAGGGGACAGTCGGGCGAGCAGTACTTC
NA,TRBJ1-6,TRBV30,NA,CAWSVSRGITPLHF,TGTGCCTGGAGTGTATCAAGGGGGATTACGCCCCTCCACTTT
NA,TRBJ2-5,TRBV28,NA,CASTSPGRQETQYF,TGTGCCAGCACCTCTCCTGGGCGTCAAGAGACCCAGTACTTC
NA,TRBJ2-1,TRBV7-2,NA,CASTLRPSSSYNEQFF,TGTGCCAGCACCCTGCGCCCTAGCAGCTCCTACAATGAGCAGTTCTTC
NA,TRBJ2-7,TRBV2,NA,CASSEDGPDSLYEQYF,TGTGCCAGCAGTGAAGATGGACCGGACAGCCTTTACGAGCAGTACTTC
NA,TRBJ2-2,TRBV4-3,few,CASSLGAGRATGELFF,TGCGCCAGCAGCCTGGGGGCAGGGAGGGCGACCGGGGAGCTGTTTTTT
TRBD2,TRBJ2-5,TRBV7-8,NA,CASSLVGTTETQYF,TGTGCCAGCAGCTTAGTCGGGACTACAGAGACCCAGTACTTC
NA,TRBJ2-3,TRBV5-1,few,CASSLTLGGDTQYF,TGCGCCAGCAGCTTGACTTTGGGCGGGGATACGCAGTATTTT
NA,TRBJ1-4,TRBV6-5,NA,CASSRAEGLNEKLFF,TGTGCCAGCAGCCGCGCCGAGGGCCTGAATGAAAAACTGTTTTTT